The T cell receptor beta chain under discussion was sequenced for a study of post-analysis software for immune sequencing data (dated by TCRdb to between 2015 and 2017). Background on the whole study: Relapsing-remitting, secondary progressive and progressive-relapsing multiple sclerosis were recorded as disease courses, and subtype annotation was lacking for some patients. The multiple sclerosis patient repertoires were compared with roughly twelve previously published healthy control repertoires from donors aged about 6 to 28 years. A subset of samples was prepared in parallel using single-end sample barcoding, then pooled and co-amplified after Illumina adapter ligation.

On this clonotype: Its recognized antigen is unknown. No base quality values were provided; no much bigger clone lies one nucleotide off.

CDR3 length: 15 amino acids, cysteine to phenylalanine. Kept here is only the CDR3 DNA, which spans 45 bases and is read in frame from base 1. Cut back by 6 bases and 0 bases, the V and J ends lie 13 bases apart. Sequences ENHRY (CDR1) and SYGVKD (CDR2) are obtained from the germline V gene. General study outcomes and caveats: When samples were clustered directly using the F measure, samples prepared in the same batch co-clustered strongly, which prompted a batch-effect correction. Significantly lower normalized Chao1 diversity was found in multiple sclerosis patients than in controls, suggesting substantial peripheral T-cell clonal expansion. The control group was slightly older than the multiple sclerosis patient group. Significantly higher frequencies in patients than in controls were found for roughly 5 TRBV segments, including TRBV5-6, TRBV5-1 and TRBV20-1.

The library relied on PCR. This sample was sequenced with an Illumina HiSeq 2500. To reduce PCR and sequencing biases, unique molecular identifiers were built into the TCR beta cDNA libraries. Roughly 0.5 million cDNA molecules were obtained per 1 to 10 million input T cells, so each molecule approximated one T cell. The patient libraries were prepared and sequenced with the same protocol used for the earlier healthy control dataset. Samples belonging to the same batch were prepared together, multiplexed and sequenced on a shared HiSeq lane. In the paper's pipeline: MIGEC handled the raw barcoded reads, throwing out single-read molecular identifier groups before consensus assembly and CDR3 extraction. VDJtools was used for post-analysis of the clonotype tables, with diversity normalized by down-sampling every dataset to the smallest sample size. To correct batch-related cross-sample contamination, repertoire overlap clustering matched CDR3 amino acid sequences but not nucleotide sequences. TCRdb ran its own pipeline on the public reads, namely fastp trimming at Q25 and MiXCR clone calling, and kept in-frame beta chains. Rows with a matching CDR3 protein are joined into one entry that keeps the most common DNA and genes. The V and J calls were not made by the authors but by TCRdb's processing. Across this sample there are around 700,000 distinct CDR3 sequences, with approximately 59% seen only once. The ten largest clones take up about 10% of the sample.

To demonstrate the VDJtools post-analysis software, the study profiled TCR beta repertoires from the peripheral blood of about a dozen young patients with multiple sclerosis. The multiple sclerosis patients were children and adolescents between about 6 and 16 years of age. The sequenced sample consisted of blood. This receptor was taken from a girl aged 2 to 9 with multiple sclerosis. The chain links TRBV10-3 with TRBJ2-3, with the D gene not clear enough to name. The CDR3 region has the sequence CAIRPAGQSTDTQYF. The DNA sequence is TGTGCCATCAGACCTGCCGGCCAGAGCACAGATACGCAGTATTTT.